A single sample gave rise to the 27 T cell receptor beta chains below, sequenced in a study of blood T cell repertoires in COVID-19. The assay was immunoSEQ multiplex PCR, and TCRdb's table has in-frame clones only and misses some. The data contain roughly 200,000 clones, around four fifths of them singletons. Sequencing input: peripheral blood. The receptors come from a man aged 35 to 55 with active or convalescent COVID-19.

The CDR3 spells CASSSRGTSRYNEQFF. The CDR3 DNA sequence: TGTGCCAGCAGCTCCAGGGGGACTTCCCGCTACAATGAGCAGTTCTTC. The rearrangement joins TRBV11-2 to TRBJ2-1; D is perhaps TRBD1 (7 bases). Per germline, CDR1 SGHAT and CDR2 FQNNGV. The CDR3 contains 16 residues. Trimming stripped 4 bases from V and 3 bases from J, with 16 bases between.

This rearrangement joins TRBV7-2 to TRBJ2-7; 8 bases agree with TRBD1. Germline CDR1 SGHTA, CDR2 FQGNSA. Trimming removed 6 bases from V and 0 bases from J; junction bases left unmatched: 7. This CDR3 spans 15 amino acids. This CDR3 is CASSPRTGHSYEQYF. The DNA of the CDR3 is TGTGCCAGCAGTCCCAGGACAGGGCACTCCTACGAGCAGTACTTC.

The chain is built from TRBV4-3 and TRBJ1-2; a possible D gene is TRBD1 (6 bases). The CDR3 has 14 amino acids. Trimming pared 4 bases from V and 5 bases from J, leaving 14 bases between. Germline V gene data show CDR1 as LGHNA and CDR2 as YSLEER. The chain's CDR3 is CASSRDPDRYGYTF. CDR3 nucleotides: TGCGCCAGCAGCCGAGACCCGGACAGATATGGCTACACCTTC.

This chain uses TRBV28 with TRBJ1-3; TRBD1 might be the D (6 bases). CDR3 length: 14 amino acids. Looked up from germline, CDR1 is MDHEN and CDR2 is SYDVKM. V lost 6 bases, J lost 0 bases, and 9 bases lay in between. The CDR3 region has the DNA TGTGCCAGCAGCCCGGACAGCTCTGGAAACACCATATATTTT. Its translation: CASSPDSSGNTIYF.

This clone showed up just a few times. The V gene is TRBV7-8, the J gene TRBJ1-1; possibly TRBD1 for D (5 bases). The CDR3 loop spans 15 amino acids. Per germline, CDR1 SGHVS and CDR2 FQNEAQ. Trimming removed 4 bases from V and 5 bases from J, with 17 bases in between. The CDR3 DNA is TGTGCCAGCAGCTATATCTTAGGGGTAACGACTGAAGCTTTCTTT. It encodes CASSYILGVTTEAFF.

The chain joins TRBV19 to TRBJ1-4; D gene ambiguous. Trimming removed 5 bases from V and 0 bases from J, with 13 bases in between. Germline V gene data show CDR1 as LNHDA and CDR2 as SQIVND (reference sequence). The CDR3 extends over 16 amino acids. The CDR3 nucleotides read TGTGCCAGTAGTGCAGAGGGCACTGCAACTAATGAAAAACTGTTTTTT. It encodes CASSAEGTATNEKLFF.

V is TRBV27 and J is TRBJ1-6, with 10 bases matching TRBD1. The junction had 6 bases not matched to a gene; V was cut back by 6 bases and J by 10 bases. The CDR3 consists of 14 residues. Germline lookup yields CDR1 MNHEY and CDR2 SMNVEV (reference sequence). The CDR3 region has the DNA TGTGCCAGCAGCTCCGGGACAGGGGAATCACCCCTCCACTTT. Protein product: CASSSGTGESPLHF.

The chain has TRBV27 and TRBJ1-2; TRBD1 is a possible D gene (5 bases). Per the germline V gene, CDR1 is MNHEY and CDR2 is SMNVEV (reference sequence). The CDR3 is 14 amino acids. V lost 2 bases and J lost 4, with 11 bases in between. Here the CDR3 reads CASSLQGGTYGYTF. The CDR3 DNA reads TGTGCCAGCAGTTTACAGGGCGGTACCTATGGCTACACCTTC.

This clone was seen once. The V gene is TRBV4-1, the J gene TRBJ1-2; D not resolved. CDR3 length: 16 amino acids. CDR1 MGHRA and CDR2 YSYEKL come from the germline V gene. Trimming cost V 0 bases and J 2 bases, with 13 bases left between them. The DNA for the CDR3 is TGCGCCAGCAGCCAAGAAAATGCTAACCCCAACTATGGCTACACCTTC. This encodes CASSQENANPNYGYTF.

The rearrangement links TRBV2 to TRBJ1-5, with a tentative D call TRBD1 (6 bases). The CDR3 has 14 residues. Trimming cost V 6 bases and J 3 bases, with 12 bases left between them. Germline lookup yields CDR1 SNHLY and CDR2 FYNNEI. CDR3 protein: CASSLGGLNQPQHF. The CDR3 region has the DNA TGTGCCAGCAGCCTGGGGGGGCTCAATCAGCCCCAGCATTTT.

The chain employs TRBV7-2 and TRBJ2-5; perhaps TRBD2 as D (6 bases). CDR1 is SGHTA and CDR2 is FQGNSA in the germline V gene. This CDR3 spans 14 amino acids. Trimming stripped 3 bases from V and 5 bases from J, with 13 bases between. The CDR3 bases are TGTGCCAGCAGCTTTAGTTCTAGCGCGGAGACCCAGTACTTC. Its translation is CASSFSSSAETQYF.

The chain has TRBV5-1 and TRBJ2-1, with 10 bases fitting TRBD2. The CDR3 runs 15 residues. V gave up 0 bases and J gave up 5 bases; unmatched junction bases: 2. Per the germline V gene, CDR1 is SGHRS and CDR2 is YFSETQ. CDR3 DNA sequence: TGCGCCAGCAGCTTGGTCCTAGCGGGGGACAATGAGCAGTTCTTC. This translates into CASSLVLAGDNEQFF.

Comment on this clone: A read error may account for a junction end that differs from germline. The DNA of the CDR3 is TGTGCCAGCACCTTGACAGGACAGAACACCGGGGAGCTGTTTTTT. Protein product: CASTLTGQNTGELFF. V is TRBV5-5 and J is TRBJ2-2, with D possibly TRBD1 on 6 matching bases. The CDR3 totals 15 residues. Germline V CDR1 and CDR2: SGHKS, YYEKEE (reference sequence).

The chain carries TRBV5-1 and TRBJ1-2; D perhaps matches TRBD1 (6 bases). Trimming stripped 0 bases from V and 2 bases from J, with 8 bases between. CDR1 SGHRS and CDR2 YFSETQ come from the germline V gene. This CDR3 has 14 amino acids. The CDR3 protein is CASSLVGQNYGYTF. The CDR3 DNA reads as TGCGCCAGCAGCTTGGTTGGACAGAACTATGGCTACACCTTC.

The chain uses TRBV11-2 and TRBJ2-1, with 12 bases lining up with TRBD2. The length of the CDR3 is 15 residues. Germline lookup yields CDR1 SGHAT and CDR2 FQNNGV. V trimming: 1 base; J trimming: 8 bases; junction bases outside the gene matches: 3. The CDR3 region has the DNA TGTGCCAGCAGCTTAGGACTAGCGGGAGAGGATGAGCAGTTCTTC. Translation: CASSLGLAGEDEQFF.

CDR3 DNA sequence: TGTGCCACCTCCCTTCGGGAGACCCAGTACTTC. Residues: CATSLRETQYF. The chain joins TRBV24-1 to TRBJ2-5; D unresolved. The CDR3 runs to 11 residues. V was trimmed by 9 bases and J by 5 bases, leaving 9 bases between them. Per the germline V gene, CDR1 is KGHDR and CDR2 is SFDVKD.

Here the CDR3 reads CASSLTGSYGYTF. The CDR3 nucleotides read TGTGCCAGCAGCTTAACAGGGTCCTATGGCTACACCTTC. The rearrangement links TRBV7-2 to TRBJ1-2, with a tentative D call TRBD1 (6 bases). The germline V gene has CDR1 SGHTA and CDR2 FQGNSA. The CDR3 runs 13 residues. V was shortened by 2 bases and J by 4 bases, with 8 bases between the two germline ends.

CDR3 in amino acids: CASSLADRERETQYF. The DNA for the CDR3 is TGTGCCAGCAGCTTAGCCGACAGGGAGAGAGAGACCCAGTACTTC. The rearrangement links TRBV7-9 to TRBJ2-5; 7 bases match TRBD1. Losses at the gene ends were 0 bases for V and 4 bases for J; bases not matched to a gene: 5. CDR3 length: 15 residues. Germline loops: CDR1 SEHNR, CDR2 FQNEAQ (reference sequence).

This clone was seen once. V and J are TRBV6-5 and TRBJ2-1; D is unclear. Deletions cut 0 bases from V and 8 bases from J, with 8 bases between. From germline, CDR1 is MNHEY and CDR2 SVGAGI. The CDR3 contains 13 residues. The CDR3, as DNA: TGTGCCAGCAGTTACTCGTTTCGCGATGAGCAGTTCTTC. This codes for CASSYSFRDEQFF.

The chain combines TRBV7-6 with TRBJ2-2, with TRBD2 matching over 9 bases. Germline CDR1 is SGHVS and CDR2 is FNYEAQ. The CDR3 is 15 amino acids. V shed 5 bases and J 4 bases; nucleotides not matched to a gene: 5. The CDR3, as DNA: TGTGCCAGCAGCCCGAGCGGGAGGCGCACCGGGGAGCTGTTTTTT. Protein: CASSPSGRRTGELFF.

Regarding this clone: The germline gene is not matched at one end of the junction; a read error may be the cause. The chain links TRBV12-3 or TRBV12-4 to TRBJ1-2; TRBD1 matches at 9 bases. There are 13 residues in the CDR3. The CDR3 sequence is CASNLQGAYGYTF. CDR3 in DNA: TGTGCCAGCAATTTACAGGGGGCCTATGGCTACACCTTC.

The rearrangement links TRBV19 to TRBJ2-7, with D perhaps TRBD2 (5 bases). This CDR3 has 13 residues. Germline V lookup: CDR1 LNHDA, CDR2 SQIVND (reference sequence). The V end lost 7 bases, the J end lost 0 bases, and 10 bases lay between the germline ends. The CDR3 nucleotides are TGTGCCAGTACCCCGGGGTCCTCCTACGAGCAGTACTTC. It specifies CASTPGSSYEQYF.

The V call is TRBV19, the J call TRBJ2-1, with 9 bases matching TRBD2. This CDR3 region has 18 residues. CDR1 and CDR2 from the germline V gene are LNHDA and SQIVND (reference sequence). Unmatched junction bases numbered 10, after V lost 1 base and J lost 3 bases. The CDR3 protein is CASSIALLAAGGYNEQFF. CDR3 coding DNA: TGTGCCAGTAGTATAGCCCTCCTGGCAGCGGGAGGCTACAATGAGCAGTTCTTC.

V usage is TRBV7-3 and J usage is TRBJ2-2, with 9 bases that match TRBD2. This CDR3 has 17 residues. Germline V gives CDR1 SGHTA, CDR2 FQGTGA. V gave up 0 bases and J gave up 5 bases; unmatched junction bases: 7. The CDR3 region has the DNA TGTGCCAGCAGCTTAACGGAAGTAGCGGGAGATACCGGGGAGCTGTTTTTT. This codes for CASSLTEVAGDTGELFF.

The J gene is TRBJ2-4, the V gene TRBV6-6; 8 bases match TRBD2. The CDR3 runs to 15 residues. The junction had 4 bases not matched to a gene; V was cut back by 0 bases and J by 6 bases. CDR1 is MNHNY, CDR2 SVGAGI, per germline (reference sequence). The CDR3 region is CASSYSAGVGNIQYF. CDR3 nucleotides: TGTGCCAGCAGTTACTCAGCGGGAGTCGGAAACATTCAGTACTTC.

The rearrangement joins TRBV6-1 to TRBJ1-6; no reliable D call. The CDR3 is 14 amino acids. The germline V and J ends were trimmed by 2 bases and 10 bases, with 12 bases remaining between them. Germline CDR1 MNHNS, CDR2 SASEGT. The DNA for the CDR3 is TGTGCCAGCAGTGAAAGCCCCGAGGGATCACCCCTCCACTTT. Its translation: CASSESPEGSPLHF.

The gene calls are TRBV5-8 and TRBJ2-1, with TRBD1 matching 11 bases. This CDR3 region has 18 residues. J gave up 8 bases and V 4 bases, and 17 bases lay outside the gene matches. Germline CDR1 is SGHTS and CDR2 is YDEGEE. The CDR3 DNA follows: TGTGCCAGCAGCCCGGGACAGGGGGTAGGACGGTCCGGCGATGAGCAGTTCTTC. It translates to CASSPGQGVGRSGDEQFF.